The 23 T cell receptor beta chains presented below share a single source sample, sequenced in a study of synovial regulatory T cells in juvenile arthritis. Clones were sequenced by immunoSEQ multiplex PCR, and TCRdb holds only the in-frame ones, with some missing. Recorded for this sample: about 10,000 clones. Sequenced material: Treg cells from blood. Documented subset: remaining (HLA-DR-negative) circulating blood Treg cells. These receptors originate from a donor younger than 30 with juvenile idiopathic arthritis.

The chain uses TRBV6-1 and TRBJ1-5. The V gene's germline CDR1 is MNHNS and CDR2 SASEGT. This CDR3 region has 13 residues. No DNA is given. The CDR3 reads CASTLGGDQPQHF.

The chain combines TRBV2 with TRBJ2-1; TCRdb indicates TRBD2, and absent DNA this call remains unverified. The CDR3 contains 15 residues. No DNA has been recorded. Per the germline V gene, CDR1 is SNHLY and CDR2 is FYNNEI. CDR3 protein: CASSELAGALNEQFF.

The CDR3: CASGRTGQSLETQYF. This chain joins TRBV11-2 and TRBJ2-5; TCRdb proposes TRBD1, but this gene call is untestable without DNA. The germline V gene encodes CDR1 SGHAT and CDR2 FQNNGV. This CDR3 is 15 amino acids long. No DNA appears here.

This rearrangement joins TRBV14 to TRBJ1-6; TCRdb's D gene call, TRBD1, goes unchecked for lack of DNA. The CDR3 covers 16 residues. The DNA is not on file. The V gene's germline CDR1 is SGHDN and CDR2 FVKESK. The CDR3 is CASSARGKSYNSPLHF.

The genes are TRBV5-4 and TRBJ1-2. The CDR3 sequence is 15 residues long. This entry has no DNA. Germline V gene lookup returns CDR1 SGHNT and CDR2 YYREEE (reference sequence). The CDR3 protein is CASSLGGTINYGYTF.

The CDR3 sequence is CASGPVTGELFF. This sequence joins TRBV19 and TRBJ2-2; TCRdb's D call of TRBD1 is untestable without DNA. CDR1 is LNHDA and CDR2 is SQIVND in the germline V gene (reference sequence). The CDR3 has 12 residues. The DNA is not on file. Full variable domain (remainder filled in from reference TRBV19 and TRBJ2-2): DGGITQSPKYLFRKEGQNVTLSCEQNLNHDAMYWYRQDPGQGLRLIYYSQIVNDFQKGDIAEGYSVSREKKESFPLTVTSAQKNPTAFYLCASGPVTGELFFGEGSRLTVL.

CDR3 sequence: CASTRWAGGEYGYTF. The rearrangement uses TRBV6-4 and TRBJ1-2; TCRdb's assignment of TRBD1 cannot be checked, as there is no DNA. The CDR3 spans 15 residues. DNA for this receptor is not on file. Per germline, CDR1 MRHNA and CDR2 SNTAGT.

The CDR3 reads CASSFPGGRGQFF. The V call is TRBV5-4, the J call TRBJ2-1; TCRdb picks TRBD1, but there is no DNA to check that call. The CDR3 covers 13 residues. There is no recorded DNA. Germline V CDR1 and CDR2: SGHNT, YYREEE (reference sequence).

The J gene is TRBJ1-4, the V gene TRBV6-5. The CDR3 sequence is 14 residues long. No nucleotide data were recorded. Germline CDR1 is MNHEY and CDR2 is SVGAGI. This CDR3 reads CASSPSATNEKLFF.

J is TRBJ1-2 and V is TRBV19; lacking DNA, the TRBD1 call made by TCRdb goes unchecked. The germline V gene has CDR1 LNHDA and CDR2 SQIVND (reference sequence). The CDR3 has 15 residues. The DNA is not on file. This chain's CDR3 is CASGWGTASYYGYTF.

CDR3 sequence reads: CASSIWQGVGEQFF. This sequence joins TRBV19 and TRBJ2-1; the TCRdb D gene call, TRBD1, has no DNA to confirm it. From germline, CDR1 is LNHDA and CDR2 SQIVND (reference sequence). The CDR3 consists of 14 residues. The record lacks a DNA sequence.

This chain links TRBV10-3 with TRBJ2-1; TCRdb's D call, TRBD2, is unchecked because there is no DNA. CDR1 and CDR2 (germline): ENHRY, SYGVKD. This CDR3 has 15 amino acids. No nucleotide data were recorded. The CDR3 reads CATDAGLALYNEQFF.

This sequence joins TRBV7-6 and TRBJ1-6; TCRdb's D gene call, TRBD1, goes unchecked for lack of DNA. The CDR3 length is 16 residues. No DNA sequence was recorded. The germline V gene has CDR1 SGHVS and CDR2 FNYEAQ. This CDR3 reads CASSLAPGGVVSPLHF. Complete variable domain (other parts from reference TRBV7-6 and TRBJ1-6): GAGVSQSPRYKVTKRGQDVALRCDPISGHVSLYWYRQALGQGPEFLTYFNYEAQQDKSGLPNDRFSAERPEGSISTLTIQRTEQRDSAMYRCASSLAPGGVVSPLHFGNGTRLTVT.

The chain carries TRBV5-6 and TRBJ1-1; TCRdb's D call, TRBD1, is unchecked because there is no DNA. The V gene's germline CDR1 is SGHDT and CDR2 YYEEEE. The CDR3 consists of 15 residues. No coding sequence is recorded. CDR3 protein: CASSFRGLRNTEAFF.

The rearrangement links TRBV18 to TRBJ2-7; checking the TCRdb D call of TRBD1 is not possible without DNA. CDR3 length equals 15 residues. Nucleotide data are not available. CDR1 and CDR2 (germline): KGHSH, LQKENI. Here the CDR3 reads CASSHWTGGPYEQYF.

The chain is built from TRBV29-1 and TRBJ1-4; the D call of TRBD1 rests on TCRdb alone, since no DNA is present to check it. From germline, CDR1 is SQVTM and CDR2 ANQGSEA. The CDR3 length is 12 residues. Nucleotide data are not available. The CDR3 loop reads CSVEAWQGRVFF.

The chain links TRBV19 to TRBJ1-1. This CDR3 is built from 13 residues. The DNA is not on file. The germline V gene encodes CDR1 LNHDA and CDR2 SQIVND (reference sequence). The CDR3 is CASSIVVDTEAFF.

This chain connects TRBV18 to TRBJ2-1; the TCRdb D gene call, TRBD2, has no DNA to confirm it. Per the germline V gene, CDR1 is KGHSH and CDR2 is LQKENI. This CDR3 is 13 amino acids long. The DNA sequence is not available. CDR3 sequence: CASSPGGYNEQFF.

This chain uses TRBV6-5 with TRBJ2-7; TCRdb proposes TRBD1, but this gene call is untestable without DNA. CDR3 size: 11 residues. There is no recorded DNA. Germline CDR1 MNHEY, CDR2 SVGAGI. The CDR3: CASSQGSEQYF.

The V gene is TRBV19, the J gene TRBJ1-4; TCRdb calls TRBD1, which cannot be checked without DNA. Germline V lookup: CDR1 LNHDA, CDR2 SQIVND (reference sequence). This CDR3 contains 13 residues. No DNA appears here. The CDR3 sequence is CASRGQGAEKLFF.

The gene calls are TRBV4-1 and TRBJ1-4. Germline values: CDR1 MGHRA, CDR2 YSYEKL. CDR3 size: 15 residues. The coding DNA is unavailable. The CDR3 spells CASSQGGGTNEKLFF.

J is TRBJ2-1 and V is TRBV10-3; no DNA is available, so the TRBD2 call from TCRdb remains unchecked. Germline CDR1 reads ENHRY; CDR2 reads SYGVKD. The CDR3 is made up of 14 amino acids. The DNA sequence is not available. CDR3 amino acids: CAINPSGTYNEQFF.

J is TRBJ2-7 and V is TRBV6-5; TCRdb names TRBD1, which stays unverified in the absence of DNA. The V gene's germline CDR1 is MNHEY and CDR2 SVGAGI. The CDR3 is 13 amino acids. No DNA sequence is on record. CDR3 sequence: CASSRGGLDEQYF.